This TCR beta chain was identified during a study of blood T cell repertoires in COVID-19. Study summary: There were acute and convalescent COVID-19 samples, and they came from the United States, Italy and Spain. T cells, B-cell-depleted T cells, or PBMCs provided the cDNA or gDNA that served as material.

Original processing notes: Estimated nucleated cell counts came from reference gene primer amplification. Sequenced by immunoSEQ multiplex PCR; TCRdb stores in-frame clones only, minus some. The DNA was the basis for D and trimming; V, J and clone size are from that table. Seen here are approximately 70,000 clones, 75% to 95% observed once, and the top ten hold around 5%. The ends were cut back, 6 bases at V and 8 bases at J, with 13 bases in the middle. Germline V gene lookup returns CDR1 MDHEN and CDR2 SYDVKM. The CDR3 contains 12 residues. Sequenced: peripheral blood. The TCR sequence derives from an older woman with active COVID-19. This chain links TRBV28 with TRBJ1-1, with D unclear. CDR3 nucleotide sequence: TGTGCCAGCAGGTCGTCTGAGGAGGAAGCTTTCTTT. It translates to CASRSSEEEAFF.